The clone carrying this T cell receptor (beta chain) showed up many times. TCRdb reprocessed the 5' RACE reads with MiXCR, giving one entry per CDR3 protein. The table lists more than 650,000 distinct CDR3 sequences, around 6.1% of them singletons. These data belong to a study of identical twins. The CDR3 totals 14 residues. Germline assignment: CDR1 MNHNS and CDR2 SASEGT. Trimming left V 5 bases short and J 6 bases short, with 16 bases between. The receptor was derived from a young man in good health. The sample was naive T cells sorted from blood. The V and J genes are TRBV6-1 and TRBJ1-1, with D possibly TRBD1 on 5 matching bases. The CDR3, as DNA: TGTGCCAGCAGTCAACAGGTCGGGGCAGCTGAAGCTTTCTTT. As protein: CASSQQVGAAEAFF.